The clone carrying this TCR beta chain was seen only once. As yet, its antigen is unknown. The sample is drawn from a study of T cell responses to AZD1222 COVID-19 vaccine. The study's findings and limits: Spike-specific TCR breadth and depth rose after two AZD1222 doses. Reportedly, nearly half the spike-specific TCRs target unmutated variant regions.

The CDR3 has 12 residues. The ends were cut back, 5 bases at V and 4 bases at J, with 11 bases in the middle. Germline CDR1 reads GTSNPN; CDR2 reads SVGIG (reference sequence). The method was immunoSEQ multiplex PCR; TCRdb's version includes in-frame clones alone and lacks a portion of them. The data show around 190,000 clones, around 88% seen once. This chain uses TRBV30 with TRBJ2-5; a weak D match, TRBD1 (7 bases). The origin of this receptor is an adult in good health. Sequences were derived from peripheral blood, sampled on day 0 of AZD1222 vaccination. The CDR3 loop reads CAWGTAGETQYF. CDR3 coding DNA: TGTGCCTGGGGGACAGCGGGAGAGACCCAGTACTTC.